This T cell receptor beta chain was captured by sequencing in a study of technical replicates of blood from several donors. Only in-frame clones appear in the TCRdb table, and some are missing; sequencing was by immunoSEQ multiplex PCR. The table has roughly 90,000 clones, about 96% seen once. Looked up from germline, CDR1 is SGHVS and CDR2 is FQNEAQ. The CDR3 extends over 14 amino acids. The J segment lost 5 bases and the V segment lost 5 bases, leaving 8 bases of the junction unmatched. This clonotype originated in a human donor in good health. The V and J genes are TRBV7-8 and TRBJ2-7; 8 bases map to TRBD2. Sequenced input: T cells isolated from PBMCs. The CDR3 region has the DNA TGTGCCAGCAGCCCCGGGACTAGTTTCCACGAGCAGTACTTC. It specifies CASSPGTSFHEQYF.